This entry lists 22 T cell receptor beta chains sequenced from one sample in a study of CD8 T cells in Susac syndrome. About 0.45 to 1 ug RNA was reverse transcribed with random hexamers. A single record per CDR3 protein comes from TCRdb applying MiXCR to the immunoSEQ multiplex PCR reads. Among 250,000 to 300,000 distinct CDR3 sequences listed, about 91% were seen once. Sequencing used CD8+ T cells from PBMCs. The receptors come from a human donor with multiple sclerosis.

V and J are TRBV28 and TRBJ1-1; D gene ambiguous. The CDR3 extends over 13 amino acids. V lost 3 bases and J lost 7, with 12 bases in between. CDR1 MDHEN and CDR2 SYDVKM come from the germline V gene. The CDR3 DNA is TGTGCCAGCAGTTTTGTTGTGGAAGATGAAGCTTTCTTT. Its protein product is CASSFVVEDEAFF.

V and J are TRBV4-1 and TRBJ1-6, with TRBD1 identical over 8 bases. The V gene end was trimmed by 1 base and the J gene end by 7 bases; junction bases not matched to a gene: 9. Germline V CDR1 and CDR2: MGHRA, YSYEKL. The CDR3 runs to 17 residues. In nucleotides, the CDR3 is TGCGCCAGCAGCCAAGGGACAGGGATTTTGCAGAATTCACCCCTCCACTTT. It yields the protein CASSQGTGILQNSPLHF.

The V and J genes are TRBV6-6 and TRBJ2-7, with D tentatively TRBD1 (5 bases). The length of the CDR3 is 15 residues. Germline V gene data show CDR1 as MNHNY and CDR2 as SVGAGI (reference sequence). Trimming pared 5 bases from V and 2 bases from J, leaving 16 bases between. The CDR3 is CASSTDSLATYEQYF. As DNA, the CDR3 is TGTGCCAGCAGTACTGACAGCTTAGCAACCTACGAGCAGTACTTC.

The chain links TRBV27 to TRBJ1-1; D may be TRBD1 (6 bases). The CDR3 consists of 17 residues. V lost 3 bases, J lost 1 base, and 18 bases lay in between. Germline lookup yields CDR1 MNHEY and CDR2 SMNVEV (reference sequence). CDR3 region: CASSFHLTGISNTEAFF. CDR3 DNA: TGTGCCAGCAGTTTTCATCTCACAGGGATCTCGAACACTGAAGCTTTCTTT.

The chain recombines TRBV5-1 with TRBJ2-1, with D maybe TRBD1 (6 bases). CDR1 and CDR2 from the germline V gene are SGHRS and YFSETQ. The CDR3 totals 20 residues. With 4 bases removed from V and 0 bases from J, the gap between germline ends came to 26 bases. The CDR3 DNA is TGCGCCAGCAGCACCACCCCCCCAAGACAGGTTCCTTTCTCCTACAATGAGCAGTTCTTC. This codes for CASSTTPPRQVPFSYNEQFF.

This chain uses TRBV27 with TRBJ2-3, with D hard to call. The V gene lost 2 bases and the J gene lost 4 bases, with 7 bases spanning the gap. This CDR3 is built from 13 residues. Germline V gene data show CDR1 as MNHEY and CDR2 as SMNVEV (reference sequence). The CDR3: CASSLQVADTQYF. CDR3 bases: TGTGCCAGCAGTTTACAAGTAGCAGATACGCAGTATTTT.

This clonotype was seen only once. The V and J genes are TRBV2 and TRBJ2-3; D assignment may be TRBD1 or TRBD2 (6 bases each). Germline V gene lookup returns CDR1 SNHLY and CDR2 FYNNEI. The CDR3 sequence is 12 residues long. V lost 7 bases and J lost 9, with 14 bases in between. The CDR3 DNA follows: TGTGCCAGCAAGGGGGGACTGGGCACGCAGTATTTT. It translates to CASKGGLGTQYF.

The chain couples TRBV9 to TRBJ2-3, with D perhaps TRBD2 (6 bases). Germline V lookup: CDR1 SGDLS, CDR2 YYNGEE. The V end was cut by 4 bases, the J end by 1 base, with 13 bases between. This CDR3 has 15 amino acids. CDR3 amino acids: CASSPGGWGTDTQYF. CDR3 bases: TGTGCCAGCAGCCCCGGAGGGTGGGGCACAGATACGCAGTATTTT. Variable domain in full (rest from reference TRBV9 and TRBJ2-3): DSGVTQTPKHLITATGQRVTLRCSPRSGDLSVYWYQQSLDQGLQFLIQYYNGEERAKGNILERFSAQQFPDLHSELNLSSLELGDSALYFCASSPGGWGTDTQYFGPGTRLTVL.

This clonotype was found once. The chain employs TRBV30 and TRBJ1-2, with D perhaps TRBD1 (5 bases). The V end lost 1 base, the J end lost 4 bases, and 10 bases lay between the germline ends. Per the germline V gene, CDR1 is GTSNPN and CDR2 is SVGIG (reference sequence). The length of the CDR3 is 13 residues. This chain's CDR3 is CAWSGEGPYGYTF. The CDR3 DNA sequence: TGTGCCTGGAGTGGTGAGGGGCCCTATGGCTACACCTTC.

J is TRBJ2-7 and V is TRBV19; D possibly corresponds to TRBD1 (7 bases). Trimming left V 4 bases short and J 1 base short, with 20 bases between. The CDR3 extends over 17 amino acids. Germline V gives CDR1 LNHDA, CDR2 SQIVND (reference sequence). The CDR3 nucleotides read TGTGCCAGTAGTACAACCGGGGGACAGCGAGCATCCTACGAGCAGTACTTC. As protein: CASSTTGGQRASYEQYF.

The chain employs TRBV20-1 and TRBJ1-1; D is ambiguous. V lost 3 bases to trimming and J lost 8 bases, with 10 bases between them. CDR3 length: 11 residues. Per the germline V gene, CDR1 is DFQATT and CDR2 is SNEGSKA (reference sequence). The CDR3 loop is CSASREVEAFF. The CDR3 bases are TGCAGTGCTAGCCGGGAGGTCGAAGCTTTCTTT.

The chain has TRBV12-3 or TRBV12-4 and TRBJ2-6, with D tentatively TRBD2 (5 bases). V shed 5 bases and J shed 4 bases, with 12 bases lying between them. CDR3 length: 15 amino acids. The CDR3 loop is CASSPREPGANVLTF. The CDR3 DNA follows: TGTGCCAGCAGTCCAAGGGAGCCAGGGGCCAACGTCCTGACTTTC.

V and J are TRBV9 and TRBJ2-7, with D uncertain. Trimming pared 0 bases from V and 3 bases from J, leaving 13 bases between. The germline V gene encodes CDR1 SGDLS and CDR2 YYNGEE. The CDR3 is made up of 15 amino acids. The CDR3 is CASSVEGRVGYEQYF. The CDR3 bases are TGTGCCAGCAGCGTAGAAGGGCGTGTGGGCTACGAGCAGTACTTC.

The V gene is TRBV10-3, the J gene TRBJ1-1, with 9 nucleotides matching TRBD1. The CDR3 consists of 18 residues. CDR1 and CDR2 from the germline V gene are ENHRY and SYGVKD. The trim removed 2 bases at V and 3 bases at J, leaving 13 bases unmatched. CDR3 region: CAISEGDRAGSSDTEAFF. The CDR3 coding sequence is TGTGCCATCAGTGAGGGGGACAGGGCGGGGTCGTCAGACACTGAAGCTTTCTTT.

This chain connects TRBV3-1 to TRBJ2-2; 11 nucleotides line up with TRBD2. V shed 5 bases, J shed 7 bases, and the junction held 15 bases outside the gene matches. Per the germline V gene, CDR1 is LGHDT and CDR2 is YNNKEL (reference sequence). This CDR3 contains 18 residues. CDR3 nucleotide sequence: TGTGCCAGCAGCTCTAAGGGGAGTCTAGCGGGAGGCAACGGGGAGCTGTTTTTT. Translation gives CASSSKGSLAGGNGELFF.

The V gene is TRBV6-1, the J gene TRBJ1-1, with D unclear. CDR1 MNHNS and CDR2 SASEGT come from the germline V gene. The CDR3 loop spans 13 amino acids. V lost 6 bases to trimming and J lost 0 bases, with 8 bases between them. This CDR3 is CASRDVLNTEAFF. CDR3 in DNA: TGTGCCAGCAGGGACGTCTTGAACACTGAAGCTTTCTTT.

The chain carries TRBV3-1 and TRBJ2-2, with D perhaps TRBD1 or TRBD2 (5 bases each). Germline V gene data show CDR1 as LGHDT and CDR2 as YNNKEL (reference sequence). The CDR3 sequence is 19 residues long. The germline V and J ends were trimmed by 2 bases and 1 base, with 20 bases remaining between them. For the CDR3, the DNA is TGTGCCAGCAGCCAACTGTACGAGGGGAACGGGGAGAACACCGGGGAGCTGTTTTTT. Translating gives CASSQLYEGNGENTGELFF.

The J gene is TRBJ1-6, the V gene TRBV20-1; D gene ambiguous. V was cut by 8 bases and J by 7 bases, with 18 bases left in between. The germline CDR1 and CDR2 sequences are DFQATT and SNEGSKA (reference sequence). The CDR3 is 14 amino acids. Here the CDR3 DNA reads TGCAGTTCGGTCCTGGACTCGGCGAATTCACCCCTCCACTTT. Its protein is CSSVLDSANSPLHF.

Regarding this clonotype: The junction and the germline gene differ at one end; a read error may be behind it. The V gene is TRBV7-9, the J gene TRBJ1-1, with D possibly matching TRBD1 (6 bases). CDR1 is SEHNR, CDR2 FQNEAQ, per germline (reference sequence). The length of the CDR3 is 14 residues. The CDR3 spells CASSLGGGGTEAFF. In nucleotides, the CDR3 is TGTGCCAGCAGTTTAGGAGGGGGAGGGACTGAAGCTTTCTTT.

This sequence joins TRBV11-2 and TRBJ1-1; possible D gene TRBD1, 6 bases. The CDR3 is made up of 16 amino acids. Trimming pared 7 bases from V and 3 bases from J, leaving 21 bases between. The germline V gene encodes CDR1 SGHAT and CDR2 FQNNGV. The DNA of the CDR3 is TGTGCCAGCAACAAACGATTGAGGACAGTCGACACTGAAGCTTTCTTT. Amino acids: CASNKRLRTVDTEAFF.

The rearrangement uses TRBV5-5 and TRBJ1-1; D perhaps matches TRBD1 (6 bases). V lost 5 bases, J lost 0 bases, and 14 bases lay in between. The V gene's germline CDR1 is SGHKS and CDR2 YYEKEE (reference sequence). The CDR3 spans 15 residues. The chain's CDR3 is CASRQTRGLNTEAFF. The CDR3 nucleotides read TGTGCCAGCAGACAAACCAGGGGCCTGAACACTGAAGCTTTCTTT.

The CDR3 DNA sequence: TGTGCCAGCAGGACAGGACGGGACAGCGCTACCGGGGAGCTGTTTTTT. Translating it yields CASRTGRDSATGELFF. The J gene is TRBJ2-2, the V gene TRBV28, with 7 bases fitting TRBD1. Trimming took 6 bases from V and 5 from J; bases not matched to a gene: 12. In germline, CDR1 is MDHEN, CDR2 SYDVKM. The CDR3 contains 16 residues.